The clone carrying this TCR beta chain has just a few counts. As yet, its antigen is unknown. These data come from a study of beta chain features in type 1 diabetes. What was sequenced were expressed TCRB transcripts, since all of the isolated RNA had been reverse transcribed. Profiling relied on immunoSEQ multiplex PCR, and the TCRdb table lists in-frame clones only, not all of them. The profile shows fewer than 350,000 clones, over 14% of them singletons. Overall study findings and caveats: Significant though moderate, a shortening of TCRB CDR3s appeared in all four CD4+ subsets of Type 1 diabetes patients. Among patients, naive, central memory and Treg TCRB repertoires appeared more similar than among healthy donors.

This CDR3 has 16 amino acids. The J segment lost 1 base and the V segment lost 4 bases, leaving 5 bases of the junction unmatched. Germline lookup yields CDR1 MNHEY and CDR2 SVGAGI. The sequence derives from a man between 18 and 35 years old with type 1 diabetes. The rearrangement joins TRBV6-5 to TRBJ2-5; 11 nucleotides line up with TRBD2. Sample: naive CD4+ T cells from blood. The CDR3 DNA reads as TGTGCCAGCAGTTTAGGACTAGCGGGTAGCCAAGAGACCCAGTACTTC. This sequence encodes CASSLGLAGSQETQYF.